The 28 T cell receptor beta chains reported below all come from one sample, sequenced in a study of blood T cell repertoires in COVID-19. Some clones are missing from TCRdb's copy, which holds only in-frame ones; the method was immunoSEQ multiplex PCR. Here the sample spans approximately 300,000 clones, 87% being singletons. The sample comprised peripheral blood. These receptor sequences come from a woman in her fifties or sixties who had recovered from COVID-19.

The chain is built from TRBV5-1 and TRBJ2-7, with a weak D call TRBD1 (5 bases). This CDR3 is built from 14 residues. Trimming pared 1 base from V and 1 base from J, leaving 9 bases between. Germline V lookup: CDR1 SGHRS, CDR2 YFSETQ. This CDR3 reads CASSLSRASYEQYF. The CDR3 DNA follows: TGCGCCAGCAGCTTGTCCAGGGCGTCCTACGAGCAGTACTTC.

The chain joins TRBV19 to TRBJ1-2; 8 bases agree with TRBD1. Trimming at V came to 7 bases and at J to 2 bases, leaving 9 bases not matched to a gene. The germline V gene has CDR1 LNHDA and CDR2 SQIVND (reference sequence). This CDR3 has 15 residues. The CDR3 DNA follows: TGTGCCAGTACGGCGGGACAGGTTAAAAACTATGGCTACACCTTC. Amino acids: CASTAGQVKNYGYTF.

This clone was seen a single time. This CDR3 is CAWAMGVTGGSPLHF. The DNA for the CDR3 is TGTGCCTGGGCCATGGGGGTGACAGGGGGATCACCCCTCCACTTT. The chain carries TRBV30 and TRBJ1-6, with 9 positions matching TRBD1. This CDR3 has 15 residues. V shed 5 bases, J shed 10 bases, and the junction held 12 bases outside the gene matches. CDR1 is GTSNPN, CDR2 SVGIG, per germline (reference sequence).

In nucleotides, the CDR3 is TGTGCCAGCAGTTACCGAACAGGGATCATCAATCAGCCCCAGCATTTT. It yields the protein CASSYRTGIINQPQHF. The V and J genes are TRBV6-2 or TRBV6-3 and TRBJ1-5; D possibly corresponds to TRBD1 (6 bases). The CDR3 length is 16 residues. Germline loops: CDR1 MNHEY, CDR2 SVGEGT. The V and J ends lost 2 bases and 3 bases respectively, with 14 bases between them.

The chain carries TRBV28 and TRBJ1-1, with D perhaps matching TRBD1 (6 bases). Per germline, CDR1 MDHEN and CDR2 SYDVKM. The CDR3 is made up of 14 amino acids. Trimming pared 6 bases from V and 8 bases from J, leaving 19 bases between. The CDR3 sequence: CASRGGDGTAEAFF. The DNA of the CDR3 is TGTGCCAGCAGAGGGGGGGACGGAACAGCGGAAGCTTTCTTT.

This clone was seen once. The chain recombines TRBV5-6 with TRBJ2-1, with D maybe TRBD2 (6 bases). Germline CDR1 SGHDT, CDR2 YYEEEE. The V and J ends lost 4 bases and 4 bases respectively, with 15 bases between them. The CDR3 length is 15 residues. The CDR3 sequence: CASSGASAFYNEQFF. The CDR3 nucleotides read TGTGCCAGCAGCGGGGCTAGCGCCTTTTACAATGAGCAGTTCTTC.

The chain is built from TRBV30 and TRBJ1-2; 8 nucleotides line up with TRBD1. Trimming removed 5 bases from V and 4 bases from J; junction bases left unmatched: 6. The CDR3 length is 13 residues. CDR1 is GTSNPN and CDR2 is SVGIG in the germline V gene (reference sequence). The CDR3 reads CAWGRDRTYGYTF. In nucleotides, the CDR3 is TGTGCCTGGGGCCGGGACAGGACCTATGGCTACACCTTC.

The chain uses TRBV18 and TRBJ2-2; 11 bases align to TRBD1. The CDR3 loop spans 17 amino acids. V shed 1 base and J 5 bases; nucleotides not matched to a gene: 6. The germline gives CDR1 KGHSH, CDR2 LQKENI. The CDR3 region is CASSPLGQGARTGELFF. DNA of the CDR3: TGTGCCAGCTCACCACTAGGACAGGGGGCAAGGACCGGGGAGCTGTTTTTT.

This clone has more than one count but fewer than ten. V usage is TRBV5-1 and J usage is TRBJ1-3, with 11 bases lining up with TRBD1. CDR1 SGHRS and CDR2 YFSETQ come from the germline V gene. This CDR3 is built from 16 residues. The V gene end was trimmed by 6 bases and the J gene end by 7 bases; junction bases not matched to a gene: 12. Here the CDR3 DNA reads TGCGCCAGCACGTACGGAGGTGGGACAGGGGGTAACACCATATATTTT. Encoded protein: CASTYGGGTGGNTIYF.

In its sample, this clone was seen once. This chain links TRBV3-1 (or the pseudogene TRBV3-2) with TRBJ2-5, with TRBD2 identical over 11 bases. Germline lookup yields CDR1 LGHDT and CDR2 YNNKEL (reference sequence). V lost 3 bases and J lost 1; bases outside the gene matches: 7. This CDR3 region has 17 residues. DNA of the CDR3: TGTGCCAGCAGCCAGGTGGGACTAGCGGTAACCCAAGAGACCCAGTACTTC. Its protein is CASSQVGLAVTQETQYF.

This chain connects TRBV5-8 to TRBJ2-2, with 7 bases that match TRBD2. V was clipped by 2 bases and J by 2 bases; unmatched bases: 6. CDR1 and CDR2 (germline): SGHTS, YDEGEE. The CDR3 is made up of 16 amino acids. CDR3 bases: TGTGCCAGCAGCTTTCAGACTAGCCTTAACACCGGGGAGCTGTTTTTT. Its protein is CASSFQTSLNTGELFF. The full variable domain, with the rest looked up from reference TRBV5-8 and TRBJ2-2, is EAGVTQSPTHLIKTRGQQATLRCSPISGHTSVYWYQQALGLGLQFLLWYDEGEERNRGNFPPRFSGRQFPNYSSELNVNALELEDSALYLCASSFQTSLNTGELFFGEGSRLTVL.

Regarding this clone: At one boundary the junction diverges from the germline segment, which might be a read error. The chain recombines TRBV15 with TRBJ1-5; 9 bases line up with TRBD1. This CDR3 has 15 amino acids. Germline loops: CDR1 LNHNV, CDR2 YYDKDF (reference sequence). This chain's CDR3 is CATSRPGQGNPPQHF. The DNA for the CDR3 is TGTGCCACCAGCAGACCGGGACAGGGCAATCCGCCCCAGCATTTT.

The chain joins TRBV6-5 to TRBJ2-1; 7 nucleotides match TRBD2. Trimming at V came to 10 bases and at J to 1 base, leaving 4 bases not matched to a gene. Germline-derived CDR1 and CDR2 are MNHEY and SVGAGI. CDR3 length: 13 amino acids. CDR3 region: CATRTSSYNEQFF. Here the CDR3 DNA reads TGTGCCACCCGGACTAGTTCCTACAATGAGCAGTTCTTC.

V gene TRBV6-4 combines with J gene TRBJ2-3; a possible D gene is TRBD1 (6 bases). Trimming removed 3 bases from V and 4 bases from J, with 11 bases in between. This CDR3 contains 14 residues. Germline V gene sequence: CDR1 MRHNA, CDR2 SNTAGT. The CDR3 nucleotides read TGTGCCAGCAGTGATCACAGGGCTGCAGATACGCAGTATTTT. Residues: CASSDHRAADTQYF.

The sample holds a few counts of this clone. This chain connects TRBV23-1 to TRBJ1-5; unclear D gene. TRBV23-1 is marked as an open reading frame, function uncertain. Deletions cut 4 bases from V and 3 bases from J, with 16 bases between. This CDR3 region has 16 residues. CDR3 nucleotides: TGCGCCAGCAGTCGCACACATCGGGGTACCAATCAGCCCCAGCATTTT. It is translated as CASSRTHRGTNQPQHF.

DNA for the CDR3: TGTGCCAGCAGCTTGGGGCGAGCGGGAGGTCGTCGAGAGACCCAGTACTTC. Translation gives CASSLGRAGGRRETQYF. This chain uses TRBV5-8 with TRBJ2-5; 9 bases line up with TRBD2. Trimming took 0 bases from V and 4 from J; bases not matched to a gene: 10. CDR3 size: 17 residues. The germline V gene has CDR1 SGHTS and CDR2 YDEGEE.

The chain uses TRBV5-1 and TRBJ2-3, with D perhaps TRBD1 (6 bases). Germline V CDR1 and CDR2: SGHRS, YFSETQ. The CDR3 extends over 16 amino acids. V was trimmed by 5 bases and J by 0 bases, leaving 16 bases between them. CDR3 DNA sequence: TGCGCCAGCAGGCTTGGCCAGGGGCCCAGCACAGATACGCAGTATTTT. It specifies CASRLGQGPSTDTQYF.

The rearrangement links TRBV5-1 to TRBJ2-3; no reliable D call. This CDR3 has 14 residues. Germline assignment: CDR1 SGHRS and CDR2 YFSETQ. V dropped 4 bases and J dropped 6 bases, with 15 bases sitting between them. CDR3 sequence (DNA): TGCGCCAGCAGCCCCCCAGCGACGACGGATACGCAGTATTTT. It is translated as CASSPPATTDTQYF.

The CDR3 coding sequence is TGCGCCAGCAGCTTTAGCGGGAGTGAGCAGTACTTC. It yields the protein CASSFSGSEQYF. V gene TRBV5-1 combines with J gene TRBJ2-7, with TRBD2 identical over 9 bases. The CDR3 covers 12 residues. V was clipped by 2 bases and J by 7 bases; unmatched bases: 1. CDR1 SGHRS and CDR2 YFSETQ come from the germline V gene.

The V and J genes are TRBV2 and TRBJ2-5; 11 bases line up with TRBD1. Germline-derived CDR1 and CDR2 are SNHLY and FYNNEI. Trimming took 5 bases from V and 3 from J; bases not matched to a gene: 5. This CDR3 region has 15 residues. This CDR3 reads CASSPRTGGEETQYF. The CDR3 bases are TGTGCCAGCAGTCCCCGGACAGGGGGCGAAGAGACCCAGTACTTC.

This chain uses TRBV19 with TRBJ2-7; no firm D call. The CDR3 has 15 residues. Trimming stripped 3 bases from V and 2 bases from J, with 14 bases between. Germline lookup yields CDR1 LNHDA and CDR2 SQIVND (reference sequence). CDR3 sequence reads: CASSMLRSLPYEQYF. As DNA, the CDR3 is TGTGCCAGTAGTATGCTCAGGTCCTTACCCTACGAGCAGTACTTC. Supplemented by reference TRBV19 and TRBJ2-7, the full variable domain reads DGGITQSPKYLFRKEGQNVTLSCEQNLNHDAMYWYRQDPGQGLRLIYYSQIVNDFQKGDIAEGYSVSREKKESFPLTVTSAQKNPTAFYLCASSMLRSLPYEQYFGPGTRLTVT.

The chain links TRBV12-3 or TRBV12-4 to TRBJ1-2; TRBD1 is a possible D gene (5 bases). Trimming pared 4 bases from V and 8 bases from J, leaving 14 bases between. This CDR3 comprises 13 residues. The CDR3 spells CASSSPGLGGYTF. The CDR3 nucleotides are TGTGCCAGCAGTTCGCCAGGGCTAGGAGGCTACACCTTC.

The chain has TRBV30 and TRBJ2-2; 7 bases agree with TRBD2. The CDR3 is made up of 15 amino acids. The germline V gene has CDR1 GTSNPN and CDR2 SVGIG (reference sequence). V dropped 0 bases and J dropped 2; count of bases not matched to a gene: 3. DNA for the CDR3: TGTGCCTGGAGTGTACTAGCGCCCAACACCGGGGAGCTGTTTTTT. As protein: CAWSVLAPNTGELFF.

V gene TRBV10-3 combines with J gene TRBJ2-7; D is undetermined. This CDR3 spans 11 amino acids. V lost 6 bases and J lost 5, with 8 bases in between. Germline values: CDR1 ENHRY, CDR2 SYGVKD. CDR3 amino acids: CAISFSDEQYF. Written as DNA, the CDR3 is TGTGCCATCAGCTTTTCTGACGAGCAGTACTTC.

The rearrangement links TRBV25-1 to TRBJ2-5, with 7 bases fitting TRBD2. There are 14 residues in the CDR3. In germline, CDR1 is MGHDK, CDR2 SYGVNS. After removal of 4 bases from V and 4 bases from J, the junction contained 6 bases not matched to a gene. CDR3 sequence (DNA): TGTGCCAGCAGTGTACTGGCGGGGGTAGAGACCCAGTACTTC. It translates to CASSVLAGVETQYF.

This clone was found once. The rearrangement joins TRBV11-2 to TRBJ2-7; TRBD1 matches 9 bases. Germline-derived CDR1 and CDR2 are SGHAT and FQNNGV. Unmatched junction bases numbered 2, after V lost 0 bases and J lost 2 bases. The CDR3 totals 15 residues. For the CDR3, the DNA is TGTGCCAGCAGCTTAGAACAGGGGGCCACCTACGAGCAGTACTTC. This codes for CASSLEQGATYEQYF.

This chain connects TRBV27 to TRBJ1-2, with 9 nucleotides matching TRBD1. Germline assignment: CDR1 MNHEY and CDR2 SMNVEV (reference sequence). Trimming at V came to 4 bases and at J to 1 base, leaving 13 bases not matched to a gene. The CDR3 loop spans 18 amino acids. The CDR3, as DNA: TGTGCCAGCAGTTCATCCATTCTACGGGACAGGGTTAACTATGGCTACACCTTC. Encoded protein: CASSSSILRDRVNYGYTF.

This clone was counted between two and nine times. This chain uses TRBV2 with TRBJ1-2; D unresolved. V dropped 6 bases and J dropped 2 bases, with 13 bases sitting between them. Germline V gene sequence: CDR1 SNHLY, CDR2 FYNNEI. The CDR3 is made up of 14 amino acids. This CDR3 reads CASSGQGRNYGYTF. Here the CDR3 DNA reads TGTGCCAGCAGCGGCCAAGGGAGAAACTATGGCTACACCTTC. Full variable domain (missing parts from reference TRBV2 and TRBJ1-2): EPEVTQTPSHQVTQMGQEVILRCVPISNHLYFYWYRQILGQKVEFLVSFYNNEISEKSEIFDDQFSVERPDGSNFTLKIRSTKLEDSAMYFCASSGQGRNYGYTFGSGTRLTVV.